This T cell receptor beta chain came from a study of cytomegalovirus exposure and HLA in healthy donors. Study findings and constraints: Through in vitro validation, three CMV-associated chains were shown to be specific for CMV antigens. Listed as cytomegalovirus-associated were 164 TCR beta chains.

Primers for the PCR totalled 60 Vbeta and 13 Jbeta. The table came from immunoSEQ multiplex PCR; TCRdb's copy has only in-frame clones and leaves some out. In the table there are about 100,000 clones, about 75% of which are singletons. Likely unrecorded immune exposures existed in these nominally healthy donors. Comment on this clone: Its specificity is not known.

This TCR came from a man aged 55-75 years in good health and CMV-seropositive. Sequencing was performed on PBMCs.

The CDR3 sequence: CASGWGGRGRPEAFF. Here the CDR3 DNA reads TGTGCCAGCGGTTGGGGTGGCAGGGGAAGACCTGAAGCTTTCTTT. The chain links TRBV6-5 to TRBJ1-1, with D perhaps matching TRBD1 (6 bases). The CDR3 has 15 amino acids. The germline CDR1 and CDR2 sequences are MNHEY and SVGAGI. V was clipped by 8 bases and J by 6 bases, with 22 bases between them.